The next 8 T cell receptor beta chains were all read from a single sample in a study of T-cell reconstitution after alpha-beta-depleted transplantation in children. TCRbeta library preparation incorporated unique molecular identifiers. TCRdb reanalysed the PCR reads using MiXCR and keeps one entry per CDR3 protein. The data show a few hundred thousand distinct CDR3 sequences, with around a tenth seen just once and about 2.3% held by the top ten. The material sequenced was PBMCs from the stem cell graft donor, taken from the stem cell graft. Receptors originate from a human donor who donated a stem cell graft to a child with acute lymphoblastic leukemia.

This clonotype appeared once. The genes are TRBV6-5 and TRBJ1-1; no clear D gene. Germline V gives CDR1 MNHEY, CDR2 SVGAGI. The CDR3 is 15 amino acids. The ends were cut back, 1 base at V and 3 bases at J, with 12 bases in the middle. The CDR3 DNA follows: TGTGCCAGCAGTTACTTAGAGGGAGCTTACACTGAAGCTTTCTTT. It encodes CASSYLEGAYTEAFF.

This clonotype has only a few counts. The V gene is TRBV4-1, the J gene TRBJ2-7; D is perhaps TRBD1 (5 bases). The V and J ends lost 1 base and 13 bases respectively, with 11 bases between them. The CDR3 loop spans 11 amino acids. From germline, CDR1 is MGHRA and CDR2 YSYEKL. The CDR3 loop is CASSQAGYSYF. The DNA for the CDR3 is TGCGCCAGCAGCCAAGCAGGGTACTCTTACTTC.

This clonotype was observed at least ten times. The rearrangement links TRBV28 to TRBJ2-1; D gene unclear. The CDR3 sequence is 15 residues long. From germline, CDR1 is MDHEN and CDR2 SYDVKM. V dropped 4 bases and J dropped 0 bases, with 10 bases sitting between them. The CDR3 DNA reads as TGTGCCAGCAGTTATCGACGGAGCTCCTACAATGAGCAGTTCTTC. This codes for CASSYRRSSYNEQFF.

This clonotype was counted ten times or more. The chain joins TRBV7-9 to TRBJ2-7; 7 nucleotides match TRBD1. V lost 3 bases to trimming and J lost 3 bases; unmatched junction nucleotides: 5. The CDR3 covers 14 residues. CDR1 is SEHNR and CDR2 is FQNEAQ in the germline V gene (reference sequence). The CDR3 reads CASSFAGTDYEQYF. The DNA for the CDR3 is TGTGCCAGCAGCTTCGCCGGGACAGACTACGAGCAGTACTTC.

The J gene is TRBJ1-2, the V gene TRBV25-1; D is unresolved. CDR1 is MGHDK, CDR2 SYGVNS, per germline. Deletions cut 2 bases from V and 0 bases from J, with 10 bases between. The CDR3 is made up of 15 amino acids. The CDR3 nucleotides are TGTGCCAGCAGTGAAATCGGGATAGCTAACTATGGCTACACCTTC. Protein product: CASSEIGIANYGYTF.

This clonotype was seen a handful of times. This chain uses TRBV28 with TRBJ2-5, with unresolved D. The germline V gene encodes CDR1 MDHEN and CDR2 SYDVKM. V lost 8 bases to trimming and J lost 5 bases, with 12 bases between them. The CDR3 runs 12 residues. CDR3 nucleotides: TGTGCCAGCGGCCGCCACAAGGAGACCCAGTACTTC. Translating gives CASGRHKETQYF.

The chain is built from TRBV7-9 and TRBJ2-1; tentatively, D is TRBD1 (6 bases). The CDR3 has 16 amino acids. V was shortened by 5 bases and J by 5 bases, with 19 bases between the two germline ends. CDR1 is SEHNR, CDR2 FQNEAQ, per germline (reference sequence). The CDR3 reads CASSPNRVVDDNEQFF. In DNA, the CDR3 is TGTGCCAGCAGCCCAAACAGGGTAGTGGACGACAATGAGCAGTTCTTC.

This clonotype was observed a handful of times. The CDR3 nucleotides are TGTGCCACGAAACAGGGGAGGCAAGAGACCCAGTACTTC. Its translation is CATKQGRQETQYF. The chain employs TRBV15 and TRBJ2-5; perhaps TRBD1 as D (7 bases). Deletions cut 9 bases from V and 2 bases from J, with 13 bases between. Germline V gives CDR1 LNHNV, CDR2 YYDKDF (reference sequence). CDR3 size: 13 residues.